This T cell receptor beta chain was sequenced during a study of human T cells and chemical hapten exposure. Whole-study context: A patient group, mainly female, showed alopecia areata, totalis or universalis. Findings of the study overall: A positive correlation with patch test score was shown by PT1 expanded TCR counts.

TCRdb called the RACE reads again in MiXCR, with one record for every CDR3 protein. In the table there are approximately 160,000 distinct CDR3 sequences, roughly 25% of which are singletons. This clonotype has a handful of counts. Its target is unknown. After removal of 4 bases from V and 4 bases from J, the junction contained 6 bases not matched to a gene. The germline V gene encodes CDR1 SGHAT and CDR2 FQDESV (reference sequence). The CDR3 is made up of 14 amino acids. Time point indicated: patch test 3, about 24 weeks after DPC sensitization. Treatment indicated: therapeutic diphenylcyclopropenone sensitization with weekly scalp DPC.

The TCR originated in a young woman with alopecia areata. Some clones in this sample may be carry-over from other donors' samples. The source was whole blood, collected in connection with sensitization to the hapten diphenylcyclopropenone (DPC). The rearrangement joins TRBV11-1 to TRBJ2-7; the match to TRBD1 covers 8 bases. CDR3 sequence (DNA): TGTGCCAGCAGCTCGCACGACAGGGGATACGAGCAGTACTTC. Translation gives CASSSHDRGYEQYF.